Following are 2 T cell receptor beta chains from one sample sequenced in a study of T cells in Graves' hyperthyroidism and ophthalmopathy. Regions amplified from RNA transcripts were the TCR beta CDR3 regions. Carried out on the TCR CDR3, a first-round RT-PCR used the HTBI primer set. A single record per CDR3 protein comes from TCRdb applying MiXCR to the multiplex PCR reads. The repertoire holds about 600,000 distinct CDR3 sequences, with 15% to 20% as singletons. Source material: blood. These receptors were taken from a woman between 40 and 55 years old with Graves' ophthalmopathy.

This clonotype was seen many times. This chain connects TRBV5-1 to TRBJ1-2, with D possibly matching TRBD1 (5 bases). CDR1 and CDR2 from the germline V gene are SGHRS and YFSETQ. Trimming removed 4 bases from V and 8 bases from J, with 21 bases in between. This CDR3 comprises 15 residues. CDR3 sequence (DNA): TGCGCCAGCAGCGGGACCGGGACTCAGTATGCAGGCTACACCTTC. Amino acids: CASSGTGTQYAGYTF.

This clonotype was seen ten or more times. V and J are TRBV2 and TRBJ2-7, with 8 nucleotides matching TRBD2. The CDR3 loop spans 14 amino acids. Unmatched junction bases numbered 5, after V lost 6 bases and J lost 1 base. Germline assignment: CDR1 SNHLY and CDR2 FYNNEI. The CDR3 loop reads CASSPGTRSYEQYF. CDR3 in DNA: TGTGCCAGCAGCCCCGGGACTAGATCCTACGAGCAGTACTTC.